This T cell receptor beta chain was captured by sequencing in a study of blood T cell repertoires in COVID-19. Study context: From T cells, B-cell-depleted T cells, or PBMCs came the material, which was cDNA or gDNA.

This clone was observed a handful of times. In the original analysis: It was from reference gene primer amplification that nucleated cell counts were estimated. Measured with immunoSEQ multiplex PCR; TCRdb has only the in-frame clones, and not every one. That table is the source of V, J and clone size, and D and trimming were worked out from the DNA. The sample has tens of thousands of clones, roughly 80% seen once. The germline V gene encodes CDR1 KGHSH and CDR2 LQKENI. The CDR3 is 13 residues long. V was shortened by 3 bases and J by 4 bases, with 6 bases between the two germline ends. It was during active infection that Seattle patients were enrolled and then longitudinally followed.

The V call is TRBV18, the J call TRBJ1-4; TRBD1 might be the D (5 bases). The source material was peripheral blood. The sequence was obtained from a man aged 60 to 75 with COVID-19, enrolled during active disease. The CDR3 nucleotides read TGTGCCAGCTCACCGGGACTTAATGAAAAACTGTTTTTT. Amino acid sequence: CASSPGLNEKLFF.